What follows are 10 T cell receptor beta chains derived from one specimen sequenced in a study of blood T cell repertoires in COVID-19. Some clones are missing from TCRdb's copy, which holds only in-frame ones; the method was immunoSEQ multiplex PCR. Of about 310,000 clones detected, around 86% appear once; the ten largest clones hold about 5%. Input material: PBMCs or T cells enriched from blood (not recorded which). The receptors were gathered from a man between 60 and 75 years old who had recovered from COVID-19.

The chain employs TRBV10-2 and TRBJ2-2, with D possibly being TRBD2 (5 bases). V was pared by 6 bases and J by 6 bases, with 8 bases between. CDR1 and CDR2 (germline): WSHSY, SAAADI. The CDR3 sequence is 12 residues long. This CDR3 is CASREEAGELFF. The CDR3, as DNA: TGCGCCAGCAGGGAGGAGGCCGGGGAGCTGTTTTTT.

The chain is built from TRBV6-5 and TRBJ2-1; the match to TRBD2 covers 7 bases. The CDR3 is 15 amino acids. Germline V CDR1 and CDR2: MNHEY, SVGAGI. V dropped 2 bases and J dropped 4; count of bases not matched to a gene: 5. CDR3 in DNA: TGTGCCAGCAGTTACGCCGGGAGGTCTTACAATGAGCAGTTCTTC. Translated, it gives CASSYAGRSYNEQFF.

The chain links TRBV6-2 or TRBV6-3 to TRBJ2-5; D gene ambiguous. Germline V gives CDR1 MNHEY, CDR2 SVGEGT. Trimming removed 3 bases from V and 3 bases from J, with 8 bases in between. The CDR3 is 13 residues long. Here the CDR3 DNA reads TGTGCCAGCAGTTATGTGGCGGAAGAGACCCAGTACTTC. Translation: CASSYVAEETQYF.

The CDR3 DNA sequence: TGTGCCAGCAGTTTCAGGGGGCAGGGCACTGAAGCTTTCTTT. It encodes CASSFRGQGTEAFF. The gene calls are TRBV28 and TRBJ1-1; TRBD1 aligns across 8 bases. Germline V gene lookup returns CDR1 MDHEN and CDR2 SYDVKM. The CDR3 has 14 amino acids. After removal of 3 bases from V and 4 bases from J, the junction contained 4 bases not matched to a gene.

The chain links TRBV6-5 to TRBJ1-5; the match to TRBD1 covers 11 bases. V trimming: 6 bases; J trimming: 6 bases; junction bases outside the gene matches: 4. The CDR3 runs 14 residues. Germline V gene sequence: CDR1 MNHEY, CDR2 SVGAGI. The CDR3 loop is CASRRTGGVQPQHF. CDR3 DNA sequence: TGTGCCAGCAGGAGGACAGGGGGCGTTCAGCCCCAGCATTTT.

The CDR3 is CAIRQGADGYTF. In nucleotides, the CDR3 is TGTGCCATCAGACAGGGGGCGGATGGCTACACCTTC. V and J are TRBV10-3 and TRBJ1-2; TRBD1 aligns across 9 bases. The junction had 2 bases not matched to a gene; V was cut back by 6 bases and J by 6 bases. Per germline, CDR1 ENHRY and CDR2 SYGVKD. CDR3 length: 12 amino acids.

This clone has just one count. The chain uses TRBV11-2 and TRBJ2-7; perhaps TRBD2 as D (5 bases). Germline-derived CDR1 and CDR2 are SGHAT and FQNNGV. Trimming took off 5 bases at V and 2 bases at J, with 13 bases between the two ends. The CDR3 spans 14 residues. The CDR3 sequence: CASSQFDYPYEQYF. The CDR3 DNA reads as TGTGCCAGCAGCCAGTTTGACTACCCCTACGAGCAGTACTTC.

V gene TRBV28 combines with J gene TRBJ2-1; TRBD2 aligns across 7 bases. Trimming at V came to 2 bases and at J to 4 bases, leaving 5 bases not matched to a gene. The CDR3 extends over 15 amino acids. Germline V CDR1 and CDR2: MDHEN, SYDVKM. The CDR3 sequence is CASSLRGGKYNEQFF. The CDR3 DNA reads TGTGCCAGCAGTTTACGCGGGGGAAAATACAATGAGCAGTTCTTC.

The chain is built from TRBV19 and TRBJ2-1; D perhaps matches TRBD2 (6 bases). The CDR3 loop spans 15 amino acids. CDR1 is LNHDA and CDR2 is SQIVND in the germline V gene (reference sequence). With 6 bases removed from V and 1 base from J, the gap between germline ends came to 13 bases. CDR3 coding DNA: TGTGCCAGTAGGGCCCACAGCGGGTCCTACAATGAGCAGTTCTTC. As protein: CASRAHSGSYNEQFF.

This chain links TRBV15 with TRBJ2-5; no definite D call. The length of the CDR3 is 14 residues. Germline V lookup: CDR1 LNHNV, CDR2 YYDKDF (reference sequence). V lost 6 bases and J 5 bases, leaving 16 bases between the germline ends. The CDR3 bases are TGTGCCACCAGTGCCCCGGCGCGGCGGGAGACCCAGTACTTC. Translation gives CATSAPARRETQYF.